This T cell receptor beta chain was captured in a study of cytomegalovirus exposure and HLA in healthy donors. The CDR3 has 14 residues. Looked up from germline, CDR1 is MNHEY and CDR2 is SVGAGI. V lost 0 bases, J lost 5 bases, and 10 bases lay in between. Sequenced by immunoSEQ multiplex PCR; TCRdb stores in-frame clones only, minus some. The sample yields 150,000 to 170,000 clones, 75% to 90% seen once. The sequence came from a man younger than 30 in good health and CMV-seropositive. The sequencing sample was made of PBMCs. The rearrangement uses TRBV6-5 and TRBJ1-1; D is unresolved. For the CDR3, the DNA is TGTGCCAGCAGTTACTCTCGGAGGGATACTGAAGCTTTCTTT. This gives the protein CASSYSRRDTEAFF.